This T cell receptor (beta chain) was identified during a study of CXCR3-negative and CXCR3-positive naive CD8 T cells. Study outcomes and limitations: Memory CD8+ T cell repertoires were far less diverse than both naive subsets. Naive CXCR3-positive and CXCR3-negative cells shared TRBV-TRBJ usage; memory cells diverged.

Libraries of TRB cDNA were made by 5' RACE and carried UMIs. TCRdb re-called the 5' RACE reads, yielding one record per CDR3 amino acid sequence without DNA. The listing records roughly 48,000 distinct CDR3 sequences. A word on this clonotype: Its antigen is unidentified.

The CDR3 runs to 15 residues. Germline V gene lookup returns CDR1 MGHDK and CDR2 SYGVNS. All CD8+ T cell subsets were sorted in triplicate at around 330,000 cells each. The chain is built from TRBV25-1 and TRBJ1-6; the TRBD1 assignment by TCRdb is unverifiable without DNA. Input material: memory CD8+ T cells from blood. The clonotype originates from a human donor in good health. Some clones in this sample may be carry-over from other donors' samples. CDR3 amino acids: CASRDTGTGDSPLHF.